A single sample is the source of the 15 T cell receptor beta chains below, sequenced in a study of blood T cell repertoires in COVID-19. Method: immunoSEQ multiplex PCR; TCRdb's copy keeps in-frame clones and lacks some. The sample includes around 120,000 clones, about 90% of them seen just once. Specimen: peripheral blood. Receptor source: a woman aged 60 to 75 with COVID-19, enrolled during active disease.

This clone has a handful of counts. The CDR3 region is CASSYSSSYEQYF. The CDR3, as DNA: TGTGCCAGCAGTTACTCTTCGTCCTACGAGCAGTACTTC. The V call is TRBV6-2 or TRBV6-3, the J call TRBJ2-7; no definite D call. Germline V gene sequence: CDR1 MNHEY, CDR2 SVGEGT. V lost 0 bases to trimming and J lost 1 base, with 4 bases between them. The CDR3 extends over 13 amino acids.

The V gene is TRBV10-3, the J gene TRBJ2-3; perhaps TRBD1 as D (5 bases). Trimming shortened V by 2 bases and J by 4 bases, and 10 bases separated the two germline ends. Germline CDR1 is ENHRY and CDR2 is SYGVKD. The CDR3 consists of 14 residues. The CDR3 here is CAISEGQEADTQYF. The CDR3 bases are TGTGCCATCAGTGAGGGACAAGAAGCAGATACGCAGTATTTT.

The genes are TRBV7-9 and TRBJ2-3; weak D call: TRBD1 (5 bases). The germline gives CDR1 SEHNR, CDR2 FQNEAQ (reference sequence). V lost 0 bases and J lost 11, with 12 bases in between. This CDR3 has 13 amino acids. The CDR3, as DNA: TGTGCCAGCAGCTTAGCGGGCCCACAGGTGCAGTATTTT. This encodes CASSLAGPQVQYF.

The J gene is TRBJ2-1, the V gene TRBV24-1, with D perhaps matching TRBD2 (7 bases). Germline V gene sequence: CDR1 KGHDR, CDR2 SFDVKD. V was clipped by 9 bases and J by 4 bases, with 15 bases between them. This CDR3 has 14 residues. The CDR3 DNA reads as TGTGCCACCGCCGGGGGGCCAAGTTACAATGAGCAGTTCTTC. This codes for CATAGGPSYNEQFF.

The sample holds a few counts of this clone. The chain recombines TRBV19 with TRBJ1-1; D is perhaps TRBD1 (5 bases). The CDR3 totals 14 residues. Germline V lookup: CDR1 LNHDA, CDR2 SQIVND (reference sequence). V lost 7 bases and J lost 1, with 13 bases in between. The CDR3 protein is CASKPQTENTEAFF. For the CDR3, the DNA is TGTGCCAGTAAGCCCCAGACAGAGAACACTGAAGCTTTCTTT.

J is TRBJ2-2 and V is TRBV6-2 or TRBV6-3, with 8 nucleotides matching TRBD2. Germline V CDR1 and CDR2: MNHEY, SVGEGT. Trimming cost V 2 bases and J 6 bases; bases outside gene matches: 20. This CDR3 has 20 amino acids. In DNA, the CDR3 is TGTGCCAGCAGTTACGATGGTTCGCGGGGGGCCCTCGGGAGGCCCGGGGAGCTGTTTTTT. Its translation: CASSYDGSRGALGRPGELFF.

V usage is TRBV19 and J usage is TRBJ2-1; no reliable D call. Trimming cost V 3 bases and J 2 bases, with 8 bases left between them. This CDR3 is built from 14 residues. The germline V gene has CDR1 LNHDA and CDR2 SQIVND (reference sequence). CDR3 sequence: CASSIGTAYNEQFF. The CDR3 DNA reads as TGTGCCAGTAGTATCGGTACGGCCTACAATGAGCAGTTCTTC.

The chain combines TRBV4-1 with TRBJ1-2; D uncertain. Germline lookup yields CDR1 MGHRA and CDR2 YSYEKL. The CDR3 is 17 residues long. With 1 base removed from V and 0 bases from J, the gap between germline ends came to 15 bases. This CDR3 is CASSQVRSRKTNYGYTF. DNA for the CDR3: TGCGCCAGCAGCCAAGTCAGGTCAAGGAAAACTAACTATGGCTACACCTTC.

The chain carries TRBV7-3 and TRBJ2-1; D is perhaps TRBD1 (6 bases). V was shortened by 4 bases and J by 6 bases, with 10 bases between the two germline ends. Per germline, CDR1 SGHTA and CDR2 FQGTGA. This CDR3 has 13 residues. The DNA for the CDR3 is TGTGCCAGCAGCTCGGACAGACCCAATGAGCAGTTCTTC. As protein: CASSSDRPNEQFF.

The CDR3, as DNA: TGTGCCAGCAGCCAAGACCTGGGGACAGGGGCCACAGATACGCAGTATTTT. Translated, it gives CASSQDLGTGATDTQYF. The chain carries TRBV4-2 and TRBJ2-3; 10 bases match TRBD1. CDR1 LGHNA and CDR2 YNFKEQ come from the germline V gene. This CDR3 is built from 17 residues. V shed 0 bases, J shed 2 bases, and the junction held 5 bases outside the gene matches.

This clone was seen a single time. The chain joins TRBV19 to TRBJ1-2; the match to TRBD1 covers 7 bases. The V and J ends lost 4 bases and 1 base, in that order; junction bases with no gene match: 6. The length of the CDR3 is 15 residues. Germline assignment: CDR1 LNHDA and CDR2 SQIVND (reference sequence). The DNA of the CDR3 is TGTGCCAGTAGTACCGGACAGGCACATAACTATGGCTACACCTTC. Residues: CASSTGQAHNYGYTF.

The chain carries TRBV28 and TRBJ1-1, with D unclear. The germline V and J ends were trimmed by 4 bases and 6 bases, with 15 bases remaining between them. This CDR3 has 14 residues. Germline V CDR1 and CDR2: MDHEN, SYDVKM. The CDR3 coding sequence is TGTGCCAGCAGTTATGGCTTTGGAGTCGCTGAAGCTTTCTTT. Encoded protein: CASSYGFGVAEAFF. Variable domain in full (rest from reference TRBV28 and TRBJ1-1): DVKVTQSSRYLVKRTGEKVFLECVQDMDHENMFWYRQDPGLGLRLIYFSYDVKMKEKGDIPEGYSVSREKKERFSLILESASTNQTSMYLCASSYGFGVAEAFFGQGTRLTVV.

The CDR3 nucleotides are TGTGCCAGCAGCTTACCGGGACAGGGATCTTTCGAGCAGTACTTC. The encoded protein is CASSLPGQGSFEQYF. The chain employs TRBV5-4 and TRBJ2-7; 9 bases map to TRBD1. The CDR3 totals 15 residues. Germline values: CDR1 SGHNT, CDR2 YYREEE (reference sequence). Trimming cost V 2 bases and J 6 bases; bases outside gene matches: 9.

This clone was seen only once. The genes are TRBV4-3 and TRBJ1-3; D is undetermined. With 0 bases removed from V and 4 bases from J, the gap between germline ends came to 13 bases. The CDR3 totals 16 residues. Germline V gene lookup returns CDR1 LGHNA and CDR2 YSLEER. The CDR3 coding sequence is TGCGCCAGCAGCCAAGATCCCTCCCAGGCCGGAAACACCATATATTTT. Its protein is CASSQDPSQAGNTIYF.

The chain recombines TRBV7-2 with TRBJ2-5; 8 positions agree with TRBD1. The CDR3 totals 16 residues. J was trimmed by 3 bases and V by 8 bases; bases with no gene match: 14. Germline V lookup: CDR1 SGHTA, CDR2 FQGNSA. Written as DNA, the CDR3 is TGTGCCAGCGGATCGTTCCCCAGGGGGCGGGAAGAGACCCAGTACTTC. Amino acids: CASGSFPRGREETQYF.